Listed below are T cell receptor beta chains from one sample, sequenced in a study of Tregs in tolerant kidney transplant recipients. Data came from immunoSEQ multiplex PCR; TCRdb stores just in-frame clones and leaves some out. The sample holds about 100,000 clones, around 90% seen once. The sequences come from CD4+ T cells from blood, collected before the transplant. These receptors were obtained from a human donor who received a combined kidney and bone marrow transplant. CDR3s leave out the opening cysteine and the closing phenylalanine or tryptophan. D genes are given only for firm matches. The size field is filled for only some rows; it gives once, few, many or a size class.

size | J | D | V | length | CDR3
. | TRBJ2-1 | . | TRBV7-2 | 13 | ASSLGSGSYNEQF
. | TRBJ2-1 | TRBD2 | TRBV19 | 12 | ASRPGLASHEQF
. | TRBJ2-7 | . | TRBV14 | 10 | ASRGRSYEQY
. | TRBJ2-7 | . | TRBV5-8 | 11 | ASSLLLLNEQY
. | TRBJ2-7 | . | TRBV9 | 12 | ASSVEARGNEQY
. | TRBJ1-2 | . | TRBV6-5 | 14 | ASSYVQAGLNYGYT
. | TRBJ1-1 | . | TRBV2 | 11 | ASSEYRTDEAF
. | TRBJ2-7 | TRBD2 | TRBV30 | 13 | AWTSGLAGTYEQY
. | TRBJ2-3 | . | TRBV5-6 | 17 | ASSLEFLWGRKSTDTQY
. | TRBJ1-2 | TRBD1 | TRBV30 | 10 | ARGQVGYGYT
. | TRBJ1-1 | TRBD1 | TRBV13 | 14 | ASSLFADREVTEAF
. | TRBJ2-3 | TRBD2 | TRBV2 | 14 | ASRDWAGGSTDTQY
. | TRBJ1-2 | TRBD1 | TRBV18 | 11 | ASSPENRGGYT
. | TRBJ2-3 | . | TRBV10-3 | 12 | AISGAGATDTQY
. | TRBJ1-1 | . | TRBV5-4 | 14 | ASIRSEQGFGTEAF
few | TRBJ2-1 | TRBD2 | TRBV10-1 | 12 | ASSAIGGEDEQF
. | TRBJ2-3 | TRBD1 | TRBV7-9 | 13 | ASSRIWDRTDTQY
. | TRBJ2-1 | TRBD2 | TRBV5-4 | 15 | ASSFLQLAGGRNEQF
once | TRBJ1-6 | . | TRBV7-6 | 14 | ASSRGGGTHNSPLH
. | TRBJ1-5 | TRBD1 | TRBV28 | 13 | ASTTGGFYNQPQH
. | TRBJ2-5 | TRBD1 | TRBV2 | 13 | ASSEAWDRVETQY
. | TRBJ1-5 | . | TRBV28 | 14 | ASSSTFGISNQPQH
. | TRBJ2-2 | . | TRBV6-6 | 13 | ASSFRGGSSGELF
. | TRBJ2-5 | . | TRBV5-4 | 12 | ASRHDRFQETQY
. | TRBJ1-5 | TRBD1 | TRBV27 | 14 | ASSLYGRGRGQPQH
. | TRBJ1-2 | TRBD1 | TRBV11-2 | 16 | ASRVRGQGPTWNYGYT
. | TRBJ1-4 | . | TRBV7-9 | 13 | ASSPTGVPGEKLF
. | TRBJ2-7 | . | TRBV30 | 11 | AWTPDRAYEQY
. | TRBJ2-3 | TRBD2 | TRBV7-6 | 15 | ASSLAVLAGAGDTQY
. | TRBJ1-1 | TRBD1 | TRBV2 | 11 | ASRGQFNTEAF
once | TRBJ1-1 | TRBD1 | TRBV10-2 | 12 | ASSRTGGWTEAF
once | TRBJ2-1 | . | TRBV20-1 | 9 | SAFSGTEQF
. | TRBJ1-2 | TRBD1 | TRBV9 | 13 | ASSASGQANYGYT
. | TRBJ1-5 | . | TRBV20-1 | 8 | SVYPRPQH
. | TRBJ2-6 | TRBD1 | TRBV19 | 15 | ASSRTGGSSGANVLT
. | TRBJ2-1 | . | TRBV2 | 10 | ASSTEYNEQF
. | TRBJ2-3 | . | TRBV5-4 | 14 | ASSPKGGASTDTQY
few | TRBJ1-3 | . | TRBV16 | 11 | ASSQGLGNTIY
. | TRBJ2-5 | TRBD2 | TRBV7-2 | 12 | ASSPRLAGETQY
. | TRBJ2-1 | TRBD2 | TRBV9 | 15 | ASSVDAGGPPKGEQF
. | TRBJ1-2 | . | TRBV28 | 11 | ASSLEQGRSYT
. | TRBJ2-5 | TRBD2 | TRBV4-2 | 12 | ASSLAGGGETQY
. | TRBJ2-1 | . | TRBV29-1 | 10 | SVEKHPNEQF
. | TRBJ2-3 | TRBD2 | TRBV4-3 | 17 | ASSQEGVWAGVMGNTQY
. | TRBJ1-1 | . | TRBV10-2 | 13 | ATSRGGVGGTEAF
. | TRBJ2-1 | TRBD2 | TRBV18 | 11 | ASSLAGGNEQF
. | TRBJ2-1 | . | TRBV27 | 12 | ASSLSSGGRSEF
. | TRBJ1-5 | . | TRBV4-1 | 12 | ASSQIGRGQPQH
. | TRBJ2-5 | . | TRBV18 | 12 | ASSPPNSGETQY
. | TRBJ1-1 | . | TRBV9 | 11 | ASSVDGNTEAF
. | TRBJ2-1 | TRBD1 | TRBV5-4 | 13 | ASSGGQGAGNEQF
. | TRBJ1-5 | . | TRBV19 | 14 | ASSISMGGPSQPQH
. | TRBJ2-7 | . | TRBV21-1 | 10 | ASTSRRGEQY
. | TRBJ1-3 | TRBD1 | TRBV5-1 | 13 | ASSLGQGFGNTIY
. | TRBJ1-1 | TRBD1 | TRBV6-5 | 12 | ASSPARGDTEAF